The sequence of this TCR beta chain was determined in a study of blood T cell repertoires in COVID-19. Study summary: Specimens from acute and convalescent COVID-19 originated in the United States, Italy and Spain. PBMCs, B-cell-depleted T cells, or T cells were the source of the cDNA or gDNA that made up the material.

As handled by the study authors: Estimation of nucleated cell counts was performed using reference gene primer amplification. Method: immunoSEQ multiplex PCR; TCRdb's copy keeps in-frame clones and lacks some. V and J calls and clone size are given by that table; D and trimming were obtained from the DNA. Counted here are over 150,000 clones, 84% occurring once; the ten biggest clones make up about 13%. The clonotype comes from a human donor in a cohort sampled during active COVID-19. The sample comprised peripheral blood.

CDR3 sequence: CASSVVGRLNTEAFF. CDR3 bases: TGTGCCAGCAGCGTAGTAGGGAGGCTGAACACTGAAGCTTTCTTT. The chain couples TRBV9 to TRBJ1-1; unclear D gene. The CDR3 contains 15 residues. Trimming left V 0 bases short and J 0 bases short, with 9 bases between. CDR1 SGDLS and CDR2 YYNGEE come from the germline V gene. Filled out from reference TRBV9 and TRBJ1-1, the complete variable domain reads DSGVTQTPKHLITATGQRVTLRCSPRSGDLSVYWYQQSLDQGLQFLIQYYNGEERAKGNILERFSAQQFPDLHSELNLSSLELGDSALYFCASSVVGRLNTEAFFGQGTRLTVV.